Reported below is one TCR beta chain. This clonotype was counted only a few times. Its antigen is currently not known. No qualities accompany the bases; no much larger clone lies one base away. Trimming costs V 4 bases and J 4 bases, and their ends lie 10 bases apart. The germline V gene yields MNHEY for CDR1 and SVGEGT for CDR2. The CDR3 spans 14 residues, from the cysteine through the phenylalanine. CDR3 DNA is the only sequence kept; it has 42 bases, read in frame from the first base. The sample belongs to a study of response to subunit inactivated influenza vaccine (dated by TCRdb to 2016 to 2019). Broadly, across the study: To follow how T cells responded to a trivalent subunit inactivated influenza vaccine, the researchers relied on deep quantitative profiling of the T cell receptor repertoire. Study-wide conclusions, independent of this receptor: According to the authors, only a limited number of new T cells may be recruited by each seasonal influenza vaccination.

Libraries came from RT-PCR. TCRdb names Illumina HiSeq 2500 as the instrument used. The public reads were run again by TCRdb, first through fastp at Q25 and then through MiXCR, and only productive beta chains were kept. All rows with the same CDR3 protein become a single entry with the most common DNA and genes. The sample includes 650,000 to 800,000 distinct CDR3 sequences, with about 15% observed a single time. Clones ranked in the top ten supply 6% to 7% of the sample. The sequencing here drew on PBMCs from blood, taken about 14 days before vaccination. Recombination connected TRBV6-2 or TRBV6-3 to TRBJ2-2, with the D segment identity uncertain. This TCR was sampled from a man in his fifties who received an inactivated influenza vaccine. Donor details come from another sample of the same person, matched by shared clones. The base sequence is TGTGCCAGCAGTTTACTGGTTTTCACCGGGGAGCTGTTTTTT. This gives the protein CASSLLVFTGELFF.